This TCR beta chain was identified in a study of CD4+ T cells in melanoma (dated by TCRdb to about 2022). In the study overall: Neoantigen-specific CD4+ T cells in human melanoma were investigated in the study. On the study overall, not on this receptor specifically: Neoantigen-specific CD4+ T cells in melanoma were reported to have a range of differentiation states. The report described a correlation between neoantigen-specific CD4+ T cells and the function of CD8+ T cells, macrophages and B cells.

This clone was detected once. The target of this receptor is not known. The sample holds no much larger clone one base away, and base qualities are not on file. Donors were patients with melanoma. Trimming costs V 7 bases and J 2 bases, and their ends lie 17 bases apart. Per the germline V gene (reference sequence), SEHNR is the CDR1 and FQNEAQ is the CDR2. Including cysteine and phenylalanine, the CDR3 has 15 amino acids. The kept DNA is CDR3 alone, 45 bases in frame from the first base. Library preparation was by the immunoSEQ multiplex PCR assay. TCRdb took this table from immuneACCESS and kept in-frame rearrangements with V and J called. Such tables lack part of the clones; where checked against another copy, unresolved V genes explain under half of the gap, and the rest is unexplained. The sample table records 20,000 or so clones; roughly 80% of these occur just once. The ten largest clones add up to 5% to 6.5% of the sample.

The sample comprised cells from a culture (not recorded whether cultured in vitro). The chain is assembled from TRBV7-9 and TRBJ1-2, with TRBD1 tentatively as D gene (6 bases match). The receptor was isolated from a human donor with melanoma. The nucleotide sequence is given as TGTGCCAGCACGAGGGGGGGAACAGCGAACTATGGCTACACCTTC. It codes for CASTRGGTANYGYTF.